What follows are 30 T cell receptor beta chains derived from one specimen sequenced in a study of control samples from healthy donors and cancer patients. Clones were read by immunoSEQ multiplex PCR, and TCRdb kept only the in-frame ones, dropping some. The repertoire includes about 52,000 clones, roughly 95% of them detected once, and nearly 2.5% sits in the top ten. Sequenced input: blood. All receptors come from a man under 40 in good health.

The chain couples TRBV5-5 to TRBJ2-1, with TRBD2 matching 10 bases. Per germline, CDR1 SGHKS and CDR2 YYEKEE (reference sequence). After removal of 2 bases from V and 9 bases from J, the junction contained 5 bases not matched to a gene. The CDR3 length is 14 residues. CDR3 protein: CASSLAGGGSEQFF. The CDR3 region has the DNA TGTGCCAGCAGCTTAGCGGGAGGGGGGAGTGAGCAGTTCTTC.

V is TRBV7-2 and J is TRBJ2-1, with 13 bases aligning to TRBD2. The trim removed 5 bases at V and 9 bases at J, leaving 7 bases unmatched. Germline V gives CDR1 SGHTA, CDR2 FQGNSA. This CDR3 has 15 amino acids. CDR3 nucleotide sequence: TGTGCCAGCAGCCCGGGACTAGCGGGGAGTTTTGAGCAGTTCTTC. Protein sequence: CASSPGLAGSFEQFF.

The chain is built from TRBV7-2 and TRBJ2-5; 8 positions agree with TRBD2. The junction had 6 bases not matched to a gene; V was cut back by 1 base and J by 2 bases. This CDR3 has 16 amino acids. Germline CDR1 SGHTA, CDR2 FQGNSA. CDR3: CASSLVPSGGQETQYF. The DNA for the CDR3 is TGTGCCAGCAGCTTAGTACCCTCGGGAGGGCAAGAGACCCAGTACTTC.

This sequence joins TRBV15 and TRBJ1-5; a weak D match, TRBD1 (5 bases). This CDR3 spans 14 amino acids. The germline V gene encodes CDR1 LNHNV and CDR2 YYDKDF (reference sequence). V dropped 8 bases and J dropped 0 bases, with 11 bases sitting between them. CDR3 sequence (DNA): TGTGCCACCGGTCGAGGGGATAGCAATCAGCCCCAGCATTTT. Translating it yields CATGRGDSNQPQHF. The full variable domain, its missing parts supplied by reference TRBV15 and TRBJ1-5, is DAMVIQNPRYQVTQFGKPVTLSCSQTLNHNVMYWYQQKSSQAPKLLFHYYDKDFNNEADTPDNFQSRRPNTSFCFLDIRSPGLGDTAMYLCATGRGDSNQPQHFGDGTRLSIL.

This CDR3 is CASSLAGGGNEQFF. The DNA for the CDR3 is TGTGCCAGCAGTCTAGCGGGTGGGGGCAATGAGCAGTTCTTC. The gene calls are TRBV6-2 or TRBV6-3 and TRBJ2-1; 8 positions agree with TRBD2. Germline V gene lookup returns CDR1 MNHEY and CDR2 SVGEGT. The CDR3 has 14 residues. V lost 5 bases, J lost 6 bases, and 6 bases stayed unmatched.

The chain recombines TRBV9 with TRBJ1-4; 8 nucleotides line up with TRBD1. V gave up 3 bases and J gave up 3 bases; unmatched junction bases: 4. The CDR3 is made up of 15 amino acids. The germline V gene has CDR1 SGDLS and CDR2 YYNGEE. CDR3 coding DNA: TGTGCCAGCAGCGGAGACAGGGGAGCTAATGAAAAACTGTTTTTT. Residues: CASSGDRGANEKLFF.

This chain connects TRBV18 to TRBJ1-4; 7 nucleotides line up with TRBD1. The CDR3 is 16 amino acids. Germline loops: CDR1 KGHSH, CDR2 LQKENI. V lost 3 bases to trimming and J lost 7 bases; unmatched junction nucleotides: 11. CDR3 in DNA: TGTGCCAGCTCACCTAACCGACAGGGCCACGGTGAAAAACTGTTTTTT. Amino acids: CASSPNRQGHGEKLFF.

The V call is TRBV6-6, the J call TRBJ1-1, with D tentatively TRBD1 (5 bases). The germline V and J ends were trimmed by 2 bases and 6 bases, with 13 bases remaining between them. Germline V lookup: CDR1 MNHNY, CDR2 SVGAGI (reference sequence). This CDR3 contains 14 residues. The CDR3 region is CASSYGGGRAEAFF. The CDR3 DNA reads as TGTGCCAGCAGTTACGGGGGGGGAAGGGCTGAAGCTTTCTTT.

The V call is TRBV6-1, the J call TRBJ1-1; D possibly corresponds to TRBD1 (6 bases). The germline V and J ends were trimmed by 1 base and 1 base, with 13 bases remaining between them. Germline lookup yields CDR1 MNHNS and CDR2 SASEGT. This CDR3 is built from 16 residues. The CDR3 DNA sequence: TGTGCCAGCAGTGAAGTCCCGGGACATAAGAACACTGAAGCTTTCTTT. Translated: CASSEVPGHKNTEAFF.

The chain has TRBV14 and TRBJ2-2; TRBD2 agrees at 11 bases. Looked up from germline, CDR1 is SGHDN and CDR2 is FVKESK. V lost 5 bases and J lost 4; bases outside the gene matches: 9. The CDR3 loop spans 17 amino acids. CDR3 sequence: CASSDRTSGRGTGELFF. CDR3 coding DNA: TGTGCCAGCAGCGATCGAACTAGCGGGAGAGGCACCGGGGAGCTGTTTTTT.

The chain has TRBV7-8 and TRBJ2-1; unclear D gene. This CDR3 region has 15 residues. Trimming removed 1 base from V and 2 bases from J, with 9 bases in between. Germline lookup yields CDR1 SGHVS and CDR2 FQNEAQ. CDR3 in DNA: TGTGCCAGCAGCTTAGTCGGCCATCCCTACAATGAGCAGTTCTTC. The encoded protein is CASSLVGHPYNEQFF.

The CDR3 DNA follows: TGTGCCAGCAGTGATGCCATGAACACTGAAGCTTTCTTT. Encoded protein: CASSDAMNTEAFF. The chain recombines TRBV28 with TRBJ1-1; D unclear. The CDR3 extends over 13 amino acids. The V end lost 5 bases, the J end lost 0 bases, and 7 bases lay between the germline ends. CDR1 is MDHEN, CDR2 SYDVKM, per germline.

The V call is TRBV5-1, the J call TRBJ2-3, with TRBD2 matching over 10 bases. Per the germline V gene, CDR1 is SGHRS and CDR2 is YFSETQ. V shed 4 bases and J 2 bases; nucleotides not matched to a gene: 4. The CDR3 loop spans 15 amino acids. CDR3 sequence: CASSQGLADTDTQYF. The CDR3, as DNA: TGCGCCAGCAGCCAAGGACTAGCGGACACAGATACGCAGTATTTT.

The chain links TRBV3-1 (or the pseudogene TRBV3-2) to TRBJ2-7; 10 nucleotides match TRBD2. CDR3 length: 12 residues. The germline CDR1 and CDR2 sequences are LGHDT and YNNKEL (reference sequence). After removal of 10 bases from V and 6 bases from J, the junction contained 6 bases not matched to a gene. The CDR3 is CATGTSVGEQYF. CDR3 bases: TGTGCCACCGGGACTAGCGTTGGCGAGCAGTACTTC.

The V gene is TRBV19, the J gene TRBJ1-2; no definite D call. Germline V gene sequence: CDR1 LNHDA, CDR2 SQIVND (reference sequence). The CDR3 loop spans 12 amino acids. The V gene lost 3 bases and the J gene lost 8 bases, with 10 bases spanning the gap. The CDR3 DNA reads as TGTGCCAGTAGTATCGCGGGGAAAGGCTACACCTTC. Amino acid sequence: CASSIAGKGYTF.

This chain links TRBV13 with TRBJ1-1; D remains ambiguous. V was cut by 2 bases and J by 1 base, with 5 bases left in between. This CDR3 is built from 13 residues. The germline CDR1 and CDR2 sequences are PRHDT and FYEKMQ (reference sequence). Written as DNA, the CDR3 is TGTGCCAGCAGCTTACTAGAGAACACTGAAGCTTTCTTT. This gives the protein CASSLLENTEAFF.

The J gene is TRBJ2-7, the V gene TRBV27; D uncertain. V was cut by 6 bases and J by 6 bases, with 18 bases left in between. Germline V CDR1 and CDR2: MNHEY, SMNVEV (reference sequence). The CDR3 contains 14 residues. The CDR3 here is CASSPAPDFGEQYF. CDR3 nucleotides: TGTGCCAGCAGCCCCGCTCCGGATTTTGGCGAGCAGTACTTC.

CDR3 bases: TGTGCCAGCAGCTTACAGGACCATGAGCAGTTCTTC. Encoded protein: CASSLQDHEQFF. The chain recombines TRBV5-5 with TRBJ2-1; a possible D gene is TRBD1 (5 bases). Trimming removed 2 bases at V and 8 bases at J, with 8 bases between. The germline gives CDR1 SGHKS, CDR2 YYEKEE (reference sequence). This CDR3 comprises 12 residues.

This sequence joins TRBV7-9 and TRBJ1-3; D gene unclear. Germline V gene sequence: CDR1 SEHNR, CDR2 FQNEAQ (reference sequence). This CDR3 comprises 12 residues. V shed 4 bases and J shed 4 bases, with 5 bases lying between them. The CDR3 spells CASSSTGNTIYF. For the CDR3, the DNA is TGTGCCAGCAGCTCGACAGGAAACACCATATATTTT. Together with reference TRBV7-9 and TRBJ1-3, the CDR3 gives the full variable domain: DTGVSQNPRHKITKRGQNVTFRCDPISEHNRLYWYRQTLGQGPEFLTYFQNEAQLEKSRLLSDRFSAERPKGSFSTLEIQRTEQGDSAMYLCASSSTGNTIYFGEGSWLTVV.

The chain couples TRBV3-1 (or the pseudogene TRBV3-2) to TRBJ2-1; 9 positions match TRBD2. Trimming cost V 2 bases and J 9 bases; bases outside gene matches: 11. From germline, CDR1 is LGHDT and CDR2 YNNKEL (reference sequence). The length of the CDR3 is 16 residues. The CDR3 loop reads CASSQSPGLAAGEQFF. Here the CDR3 DNA reads TGTGCCAGCAGCCAATCACCGGGACTAGCAGCTGGTGAGCAGTTCTTC.

This clone was counted once. The chain combines TRBV5-1 with TRBJ1-2, with D possibly being TRBD1 (5 bases). Germline loops: CDR1 SGHRS, CDR2 YFSETQ. The CDR3 consists of 15 residues. The germline V and J ends were trimmed by 0 bases and 2 bases, with 11 bases remaining between them. CDR3: CASSLGGGLNYGYTF. DNA of the CDR3: TGCGCCAGCAGCTTGGGGGGCGGACTGAACTATGGCTACACCTTC.

This clone is deemed medium-sized (0.01 to 0.1%). This chain uses TRBV12-5 with TRBJ1-3, with D unclear. The germline gives CDR1 LGHNT, CDR2 FRNRAP. The CDR3 loop spans 12 amino acids. The V end lost 0 bases, the J end lost 4 bases, and 1 base lay between the germline ends. CDR3 protein: CASGLVGNTIYF. In nucleotides, the CDR3 is TGTGCTAGTGGTTTGGTCGGAAACACCATATATTTT. The whole variable domain, remainder taken from reference TRBV12-5 and TRBJ1-3, is DARVTQTPRHKVTEMGQEVTMRCQPILGHNTVFWYRQTMMQGLELLAYFRNRAPLDDSGMPKDRFSAEMPDATLATLKIQPSEPRDSAVYFCASGLVGNTIYFGEGSWLTVV.

The rearrangement links TRBV30 to TRBJ2-4; D unresolved. Germline V gene sequence: CDR1 GTSNPN, CDR2 SVGIG (reference sequence). V was pared by 0 bases and J by 2 bases, with 14 bases between. The CDR3 spans 16 residues. The CDR3 nucleotides read TGTGCCTGGAGTGTTTCTAGTGAAAAGCCCAAAAACATTCAGTACTTC. Amino acids: CAWSVSSEKPKNIQYF. Supplemented by reference TRBV30 and TRBJ2-4, the full variable domain reads SQTIHQWPATLVQPVGSPLSLECTVEGTSNPNLYWYRQAAGRGLQLLFYSVGIGQISSEVPQNLSASRPQDRQFILSSKKLLLSDSGFYLCAWSVSSEKPKNIQYFGAGTRLSVL.

The V gene is TRBV9, the J gene TRBJ2-7, with 10 bases matching TRBD2. From germline, CDR1 is SGDLS and CDR2 YYNGEE. Trimming took 3 bases from V and 2 from J; bases not matched to a gene: 2. This CDR3 is 14 amino acids long. CDR3 sequence (DNA): TGTGCCAGCAGCGCAAGCGGGAGGGCCTACGAGCAGTACTTC. Translated: CASSASGRAYEQYF.

The chain is built from TRBV2 and TRBJ2-2; possibly TRBD1 for D (5 bases). The germline gives CDR1 SNHLY, CDR2 FYNNEI. V gave up 6 bases and J gave up 5 bases, with 13 bases separating them. The CDR3 has 14 amino acids. The CDR3 sequence is CASRATTVTGELFF. CDR3 coding DNA: TGTGCCAGCAGGGCAACGACAGTTACCGGGGAGCTGTTTTTT.

The chain links TRBV28 to TRBJ1-2; 7 bases are a match to TRBD1. Germline V gives CDR1 MDHEN, CDR2 SYDVKM. The V and J ends lost 7 bases and 0 bases, in that order; junction bases with no gene match: 14. This CDR3 is built from 17 residues. The CDR3 bases are TGTGCCAGCACCCGGAAGGGGGCGGTATGGTCTAACTATGGCTACACCTTC. Translated: CASTRKGAVWSNYGYTF.

The DNA of the CDR3 is TGTGCCAGCAGTGTAGGGACTAGCGCCAAGGGCTTGAATGAGCAGTTCTTC. Translating it yields CASSVGTSAKGLNEQFF. The chain employs TRBV6-4 and TRBJ2-1; the match to TRBD2 covers 10 bases. V lost 4 bases and J lost 7; bases outside the gene matches: 13. Germline values: CDR1 MRHNA, CDR2 SNTAGT. The CDR3 has 17 residues.

This chain joins TRBV5-1 and TRBJ2-1, with 10 bases matching TRBD2. This CDR3 has 16 amino acids. Losses at the gene ends were 0 bases for V and 9 bases for J; bases not matched to a gene: 9. The germline CDR1 and CDR2 sequences are SGHRS and YFSETQ. The CDR3 region is CASSLVASGRFSEQFF. For the CDR3, the DNA is TGCGCCAGCAGCTTGGTAGCTAGCGGGAGATTTAGTGAGCAGTTCTTC. Full variable domain (rest looked up from reference TRBV5-1 and TRBJ2-1): KAGVTQTPRYLIKTRGQQVTLSCSPISGHRSVSWYQQTPGQGLQFLFEYFSETQRNKGNFPGRFSGRQFSNSRSEMNVSTLELGDSALYLCASSLVASGRFSEQFFGPGTRLTVL.

By proportion, this clone is medium-sized. The same CDR3 is also encoded by other DNA sequences in this sample. The chain employs TRBV6-4 and TRBJ2-2; no firm D call. The CDR3 has 13 amino acids. CDR1 MRHNA and CDR2 SNTAGT come from the germline V gene. V lost 0 bases to trimming and J lost 3 bases, with 2 bases between them. The CDR3 DNA sequence: TGTGCCAGCAGTGACTCGGACACCGGGGAGCTGTTTTTT. Its translation: CASSDSDTGELFF.

The rearrangement uses TRBV27 and TRBJ1-1, with 9 positions matching TRBD1. Trimming took 5 bases from V and 2 from J; bases not matched to a gene: 9. Germline assignment: CDR1 MNHEY and CDR2 SMNVEV (reference sequence). This CDR3 is built from 16 residues. CDR3 sequence (DNA): TGTGCCAGCAGTGATCCTTGGGACAGGGTTAACACTGAAGCTTTCTTT. Protein product: CASSDPWDRVNTEAFF.